A single sample is the source of the 17 T cell receptor beta chains below, sequenced in a study of T cells in Graves' hyperthyroidism and ophthalmopathy. Amplification yielded TCR beta CDR3 regions, with RNA transcripts as the source. HTBI primers were the set used in a first-round RT-PCR of the TCR CDR3. TCRdb recomputed calls from the multiplex PCR reads with MiXCR, one row per CDR3 protein. The sample yields some 600,000 distinct CDR3 sequences, around 13% seen once. The material sequenced was blood. The receptors shown here come from a woman aged 25 to 45 with Graves' hyperthyroidism that later progressed to Graves' ophthalmopathy.

This clonotype was detected ten times or more. This chain joins TRBV18 and TRBJ2-1; 8 positions match TRBD2. Per the germline V gene, CDR1 is KGHSH and CDR2 is LQKENI. Trimming cost V 2 bases and J 2 bases; bases outside gene matches: 5. This CDR3 comprises 16 residues. Here the CDR3 DNA reads TGTGCCAGCTCACCAAAGGCGGGAGGCACCTACAATGAGCAGTTCTTC. This gives the protein CASSPKAGGTYNEQFF.

This clonotype was counted at least ten times. The chain combines TRBV28 with TRBJ1-5; a weak D match, TRBD1 (5 bases). There are 18 residues in the CDR3. Trimming pared 1 base from V and 8 bases from J, leaving 24 bases between. Germline V gene lookup returns CDR1 MDHEN and CDR2 SYDVKM. For the CDR3, the DNA is TGTGCCAGCAGTTTATTCATACCGGGACCCTTCAGAGACAAGCCCCAGCATTTT. Its translation is CASSLFIPGPFRDKPQHF.

The V call is TRBV4-1, the J call TRBJ1-2, with a weak D call TRBD1 (6 bases). Per the germline V gene, CDR1 is MGHRA and CDR2 is YSYEKL. Trimming took 1 base from V and 5 from J, leaving 11 bases between them. The length of the CDR3 is 14 residues. The chain's CDR3 is CASSQVKGGYGYTF. CDR3 bases: TGCGCCAGCAGCCAAGTAAAAGGGGGATATGGCTACACCTTC.

This clonotype was seen ten or more times. This rearrangement joins TRBV7-2 to TRBJ1-1, with D maybe TRBD1 (6 bases). CDR3 length: 14 residues. Trimming shortened V by 4 bases and J by 6 bases, and 15 bases separated the two germline ends. The V gene's germline CDR1 is SGHTA and CDR2 FQGNSA. CDR3 nucleotides: TGTGCCAGCAGCTCTACAGGGAGTGGTTCTGAAGCTTTCTTT. The encoded protein is CASSSTGSGSEAFF.

The chain combines TRBV27 with TRBJ1-5; the D is unclear. Trimming pared 6 bases from V and 6 bases from J, leaving 12 bases between. Germline V gives CDR1 MNHEY, CDR2 SMNVEV (reference sequence). The CDR3 loop spans 13 amino acids. This CDR3 reads CASSLSTVQPQHF. DNA for the CDR3: TGTGCCAGCAGCCTCTCGACGGTTCAGCCCCAGCATTTT.

The chain combines TRBV5-1 with TRBJ2-6; 10 bases are a match to TRBD2. This CDR3 is built from 19 residues. Trimming removed 4 bases from V and 1 base from J; junction bases left unmatched: 11. The germline V gene has CDR1 SGHRS and CDR2 YFSETQ. The CDR3, as DNA: TGCGCCAGCAGCGTTGAGGCTAGCGGGAGTCTTTCTGGGGCCAACGTCCTGACTTTC. It codes for CASSVEASGSLSGANVLTF.

This clonotype was seen ten or more times. The chain links TRBV29-1 to TRBJ2-7, with D possibly being TRBD2 (6 bases). CDR3 length: 16 residues. Germline CDR1 and CDR2: SQVTM and ANQGSEA. V lost 0 bases to trimming and J lost 5 bases, with 20 bases between them. CDR3 bases: TGCAGCGTTGAAGATGGAGGGACGGCGGAGGCGAACGAGCAGTACTTC. Its translation is CSVEDGGTAEANEQYF.

Of note for this clonotype: This may be a read error, as it is one base from a much larger clone. This rearrangement joins TRBV12-3 or TRBV12-4 to TRBJ2-5; D ambiguous. With 2 bases removed from V and 3 bases from J, the gap between germline ends came to 7 bases. This CDR3 contains 13 residues. CDR3: CASSLFREETQYF. CDR3 DNA sequence: TGTGCCAGCAGTTTATTTCGGGAAGAGACCCAGTACTTC.

This clonotype was seen ten or more times. This chain uses TRBV3-1 with TRBJ2-7; no reliable D call. Trimming stripped 0 bases from V and 6 bases from J, with 12 bases between. The length of the CDR3 is 14 residues. From germline, CDR1 is LGHDT and CDR2 YNNKEL (reference sequence). CDR3 amino acids: CASSQDSSFGEQYF. CDR3 DNA: TGTGCCAGCAGCCAAGATAGTTCCTTTGGCGAGCAGTACTTC.

This clonotype has a count of ten or more. The CDR3 nucleotides read TGTGCCAGCAGCCAAGACGGGAGGGCCTGGGAGACCCAGTACTTC. This translates into CASSQDGRAWETQYF. The gene calls are TRBV14 and TRBJ2-5, with 8 nucleotides matching TRBD2. Per germline, CDR1 SGHDN and CDR2 FVKESK. CDR3 length: 15 residues. V lost 0 bases to trimming and J lost 5 bases; unmatched junction nucleotides: 5.

This clonotype has just a few counts. V and J are TRBV10-3 and TRBJ1-3; D is possibly TRBD1 (6 bases). The CDR3 runs 13 residues. Trimming cost V 6 bases and J 11 bases, with 17 bases left between them. Per germline, CDR1 ENHRY and CDR2 SYGVKD. The CDR3 region is CAIRPDRQTAIYF. The CDR3 DNA sequence: TGTGCCATCAGGCCGGACAGACAAACCGCCATATATTTT.

This clonotype was detected ten times or more. This sequence joins TRBV12-3 or TRBV12-4 and TRBJ2-7; D is unresolved. This CDR3 region has 16 residues. Trimming shortened V by 2 bases and J by 0 bases, and 14 bases separated the two germline ends. The DNA of the CDR3 is TGTGCCAGCAGTTTACTTCCATCCATGAGCTCCTACGAGCAGTACTTC. Translating gives CASSLLPSMSSYEQYF.

This clonotype was observed at least ten times. V and J are TRBV29-1 and TRBJ1-1, with no clear D. Trimming took off 6 bases at V and 6 bases at J, with 11 bases between the two ends. Per the germline V gene, CDR1 is SQVTM and CDR2 is ANQGSEA. The CDR3 has 11 residues. The CDR3 DNA reads TGCAGCGTCCTTTTACAGCCTGAAGCTTTCTTT. Protein product: CSVLLQPEAFF.

This clonotype was detected only a few times. J is TRBJ2-7 and V is TRBV3-1, with D possibly being TRBD1 or TRBD2 (5 bases each). Germline V gene lookup returns CDR1 LGHDT and CDR2 YNNKEL (reference sequence). The length of the CDR3 is 15 residues. Deletions cut 4 bases from V and 2 bases from J, with 15 bases between. The CDR3: CASSRAGTGTYEQYF. In DNA, the CDR3 is TGTGCCAGCAGCCGCGCCGGGACGGGGACCTACGAGCAGTACTTC.

This clonotype was picked up many times. The V and J genes are TRBV24-1 and TRBJ2-1, with D possibly being TRBD1 (6 bases). The V end lost 3 bases, the J end lost 1 base, and 12 bases lay between the germline ends. The CDR3 covers 16 residues. Germline values: CDR1 KGHDR, CDR2 SFDVKD. CDR3 sequence reads: CATSDGTPLSYNEQFF. In DNA form, the CDR3 reads TGTGCCACCAGTGATGGGACACCACTTTCCTACAATGAGCAGTTCTTC.

The sample holds a few counts of this clonotype. V usage is TRBV6-2 or TRBV6-3 and J usage is TRBJ2-7; D not certain. Trimming took off 2 bases at V and 6 bases at J, with 14 bases between the two ends. This CDR3 has 14 amino acids. CDR1 and CDR2 (germline): MNHEY, SVGEGT. CDR3 in amino acids: CASSYLLGIVEQYF. As DNA, the CDR3 is TGTGCCAGCAGTTACCTATTAGGTATCGTCGAGCAGTACTTC.

This clonotype appeared many times. The genes are TRBV28 and TRBJ2-7; unclear D gene. This CDR3 is built from 13 residues. Trimming took off 8 bases at V and 0 bases at J, with 11 bases between the two ends. Per germline, CDR1 MDHEN and CDR2 SYDVKM. The CDR3 DNA is TGTGCCAGCGACTCGGTAAGCTCCTACGAGCAGTACTTC. It translates to CASDSVSSYEQYF.